These 13 T cell receptor beta chains originate from one sample sequenced in a study of blood T cells in healthy people across ages. The second PCR ran 7 to 11 cycles with a sample-barcoded 5' primer and J-beta primers. TCRdb re-called the 5' RACE reads through MiXCR, storing one row per CDR3 protein. The sample has 1.5 million or so distinct CDR3 sequences, about 43% seen once. The specimen was blood. These receptor sequences come from a woman aged 18-29 years in good health.

This sequence joins TRBV7-2 and TRBJ2-2; 14 nucleotides agree with TRBD2. The CDR3 runs to 17 residues. J was trimmed by 5 bases and V by 1 base; bases with no gene match: 3. Per germline, CDR1 SGHTA and CDR2 FQGNSA. CDR3 residues: CASSLEGLAGDTGELFF. The CDR3 DNA sequence: TGTGCCAGCAGCTTAGAGGGACTAGCGGGAGATACCGGGGAGCTGTTTTTT.

Notes on this clonotype: A much bigger clone sits one base away, suggesting this may be a read error. The rearrangement uses TRBV10-3 and TRBJ2-5; 8 nucleotides agree with TRBD2. Germline V gene lookup returns CDR1 ENHRY and CDR2 SYGVKD. The CDR3 sequence is 14 residues long. CDR3 sequence: CTISVIAGLETQYF. As DNA, the CDR3 is TGTACCATCAGTGTCATAGCGGGGTTAGAGACCCAGTACTTC.

This rearrangement joins TRBV5-5 to TRBJ2-2, with 9 bases aligning to TRBD1. The V and J ends lost 4 bases and 2 bases, in that order; junction bases with no gene match: 6. This CDR3 has 16 amino acids. CDR1 is SGHKS and CDR2 is YYEKEE in the germline V gene (reference sequence). CDR3 protein: CASSARTGANTGELFF. The CDR3 DNA follows: TGTGCCAGCAGCGCGAGGACAGGGGCCAACACCGGGGAGCTGTTTTTT. The whole variable domain, filled in from reference TRBV5-5 and TRBJ2-2, reads DAGVTQSPTHLIKTRGQQVTLRCSPISGHKSVSWYQQVLGQGPQFIFQYYEKEERGRGNFPDRFSARQFPNYSSELNVNALLLGDSALYLCASSARTGANTGELFFGEGSRLTVL.

The J gene is TRBJ1-3, the V gene TRBV20-1, with a possible D match to TRBD1 (6 bases). The ends were cut back, 1 base at V and 10 bases at J, with 17 bases in the middle. CDR3 length equals 14 residues. Looked up from germline, CDR1 is DFQATT and CDR2 is SNEGSKA (reference sequence). DNA for the CDR3: TGCAGTGCTAGAGTTACCGGGACACCGGATACCATATATTTT. Translating it yields CSARVTGTPDTIYF.

The chain's CDR3 is CASSGLTGTVTNTQYF. The CDR3 DNA is TGTGCCAGCAGTGGCCTGACAGGGACGGTCACGAATACGCAGTATTTT. The chain is built from TRBV6-1 and TRBJ2-3; 7 nucleotides align to TRBD1. CDR3 size: 16 residues. V was clipped by 4 bases and J by 7 bases; unmatched bases: 14. Germline CDR1 MNHNS, CDR2 SASEGT.

This clonotype was seen a few times. V and J are TRBV7-2 and TRBJ2-4; D is unresolved. In germline, CDR1 is SGHTA, CDR2 FQGNSA. Between the trimmed V and J ends, which lost 5 bases and 0 bases, there was a span of 11 bases. This CDR3 contains 15 residues. The CDR3 nucleotides read TGTGCCAGCAGCCGAGACGGCCTAGCCAAAAACATTCAGTACTTC. It yields the protein CASSRDGLAKNIQYF.

This chain uses TRBV28 with TRBJ2-7; tentative D call: TRBD1 (5 bases). This CDR3 has 16 amino acids. The germline gives CDR1 MDHEN, CDR2 SYDVKM. The ends were cut back, 3 bases at V and 3 bases at J, with 18 bases in the middle. The CDR3 bases are TGTGCCAGCAGTTTTTTAGTACAGGATGGTGTCTACGAGCAGTACTTC. As protein: CASSFLVQDGVYEQYF.

As regards this clonotype: At one end the junction does not follow the germline gene, possibly because of a read error. The chain couples TRBV12-3 or TRBV12-4 to TRBJ2-3; 7 positions agree with TRBD1. The CDR3 has 14 amino acids. The CDR3: CASSGTVGTDMQYF. CDR3 DNA sequence: TGTGCCAGCAGTGGGACAGTGGGGACAGATATGCAGTATTTT.

This CDR3 reads CASRRALAHGQYF. In DNA, the CDR3 is TGTGCCAGCAGAAGAGCACTAGCGCACGGGCAGTACTTC. J is TRBJ2-7 and V is TRBV2; 7 bases align to TRBD2. The CDR3 has 13 residues. Germline V gives CDR1 SNHLY, CDR2 FYNNEI. V shed 6 bases and J 9 bases; nucleotides not matched to a gene: 11.

This clonotype turned up a few times. The rearrangement joins TRBV12-3 or TRBV12-4 to TRBJ2-3; D is unclear. The CDR3 totals 13 residues. V was cut by 6 bases and J by 6 bases, with 13 bases left in between. This CDR3 is CASRGLGLDTQYF. In DNA, the CDR3 is TGTGCCAGCAGAGGCCTTGGGCTGGATACGCAGTATTTT.

This clonotype was seen a few times. This chain connects TRBV6-6 to TRBJ1-1, with D possibly being TRBD1 (6 bases). The germline V and J ends were trimmed by 5 bases and 6 bases, with 13 bases remaining between them. The CDR3 has 13 amino acids. Germline V gives CDR1 MNHNY, CDR2 SVGAGI (reference sequence). CDR3: CASSPPGDPEAFF. The CDR3 DNA reads TGTGCCAGCAGTCCGCCAGGGGACCCTGAAGCTTTCTTT.

There are many counts of this clonotype. DNA for the CDR3: TGCAGTGCTAGGGGGATAGCAGGGGCGTCCTACGAGCAGTACTTC. This encodes CSARGIAGASYEQYF. The chain couples TRBV20-1 to TRBJ2-7, with D perhaps TRBD1 (6 bases). The length of the CDR3 is 15 residues. Germline CDR1 reads DFQATT; CDR2 reads SNEGSKA (reference sequence). V lost 3 bases and J lost 1, with 16 bases in between.

The gene calls are TRBV30 and TRBJ1-3; D unclear. CDR1 and CDR2 (germline): GTSNPN, SVGIG (reference sequence). Trimming cost V 8 bases and J 0 bases, with 8 bases left between them. The CDR3 spans 12 residues. CDR3: CAGRGSGNTIYF. The CDR3 DNA reads as TGTGCCGGACGGGGCTCTGGAAACACCATATATTTT.